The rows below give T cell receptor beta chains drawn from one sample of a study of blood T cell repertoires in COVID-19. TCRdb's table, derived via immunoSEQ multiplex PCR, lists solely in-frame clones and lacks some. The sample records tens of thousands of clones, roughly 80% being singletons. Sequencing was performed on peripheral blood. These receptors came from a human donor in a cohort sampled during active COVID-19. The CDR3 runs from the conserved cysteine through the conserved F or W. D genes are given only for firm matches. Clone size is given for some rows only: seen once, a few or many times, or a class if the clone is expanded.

CDR3 DNA: TGTGCCAGCAGCCTCCCCCCGTGGCAGGGGAACGGCTACACCTTC
CDR3 protein: CASSLPPWQGNGYTF
D gene: -
clone size: -
J gene: TRBJ1-2
V gene: TRBV6-5

CDR3 DNA: TGTGCCAGCTCTACTGACAGAGAGCAGTACTTC
CDR3 protein: CASSTDREQYF
D gene: -
clone size: -
J gene: TRBJ2-7
V gene: TRBV2

CDR3 DNA: TGTGCCAGTACCGAAAGGACAGCTAAAGCTTTCTTT
CDR3 protein: CASTERTAKAFF
D gene: -
clone size: -
J gene: TRBJ1-1
V gene: TRBV19

CDR3 DNA: TGTGCCAGCAGCTTAGTCCGGGGTGGCTCTGAAGCTTTCTTT
CDR3 protein: CASSLVRGGSEAFF
D gene: -
clone size: -
J gene: TRBJ1-1
V gene: TRBV7-2

CDR3 DNA: TGTGCCAGTAAATGGGAGCCCAAGAACACTGAAGCTTTCTTT
CDR3 protein: CASKWEPKNTEAFF
D gene: -
clone size: many
J gene: TRBJ1-1
V gene: TRBV19

CDR3 DNA: TGTGCCAGCAGGTTGACTAGCGGGCCCTACGAGCAGTACTTC
CDR3 protein: CASRLTSGPYEQYF
D gene: TRBD2
clone size: -
J gene: TRBJ2-7
V gene: TRBV27

CDR3 DNA: TGTGCCAGCAGTTCGGGACTACGGCAGTTCTTC
CDR3 protein: CASSSGLRQFF
D gene: TRBD2
clone size: -
J gene: TRBJ2-1
V gene: TRBV6-2/TRBV6-3

CDR3 DNA: TGTGCCAGCTCACCATCGCGGGCTAGCGGAATCTACGAGCAGTACTTC
CDR3 protein: CASSPSRASGIYEQYF
D gene: TRBD2
clone size: -
J gene: TRBJ2-7
V gene: TRBV18

CDR3 DNA: TGTGCCAGCTCACCGCTCCTAGCGGAGTACCAAGAGACCCAGTACTTC
CDR3 protein: CASSPLLAEYQETQYF
D gene: TRBD2
clone size: -
J gene: TRBJ2-5
V gene: TRBV18

CDR3 DNA: TGTGCCAGCAGTGAACAGTGGTCGTTTAGCAATCAGCCCCAGCATTTT
CDR3 protein: CASSEQWSFSNQPQHF
D gene: -
clone size: -
J gene: TRBJ1-5
V gene: TRBV6-1

CDR3 DNA: TGTGCCAGCAGCTCGTTTATGCCAGGGACTGGGGCCAACGTCCTGACTTTC
CDR3 protein: CASSSFMPGTGANVLTF
D gene: -
clone size: -
J gene: TRBJ2-6
V gene: TRBV7-2

CDR3 DNA: TGTGCCAGCAGCTTAGAACGGAGCCACTATGGCTACACCTTC
CDR3 protein: CASSLERSHYGYTF
D gene: -
clone size: -
J gene: TRBJ1-2
V gene: TRBV11-2

CDR3 DNA: TGTGCCAGCAGCTTAGGAAAACGGGAGCGGGGCAATGAGCAGTTCTTC
CDR3 protein: CASSLGKRERGNEQFF
D gene: TRBD2
clone size: -
J gene: TRBJ2-1
V gene: TRBV13

CDR3 DNA: TGCGCCAGCAGCGCGGGCTATAGCACAGATACGCAGTATTTT
CDR3 protein: CASSAGYSTDTQYF
D gene: -
clone size: -
J gene: TRBJ2-3
V gene: TRBV5-1

CDR3 DNA: TGTGCCAGCAGCTCCTTGATGACGGATTCGGGTGAGCAGTTCTTC
CDR3 protein: CASSSLMTDSGEQFF
D gene: -
clone size: -
J gene: TRBJ2-1
V gene: TRBV11-3

CDR3 DNA: TGTGCCAGCAGCCAAGATTCGGCTAGCGGGAGTACCGGGGAGCTGTTTTTT
CDR3 protein: CASSQDSASGSTGELFF
D gene: TRBD2
clone size: few
J gene: TRBJ2-2
V gene: TRBV3-1/TRBV3-2

CDR3 DNA: TGTGCCAGCGGTACATCCTCTGGAAACACCATATATTTT
CDR3 protein: CASGTSSGNTIYF
D gene: -
clone size: few
J gene: TRBJ1-3
V gene: TRBV12-3/TRBV12-4

CDR3 DNA: TGTGCCAGCAGCCTCCTAAATTATAATTACGAGCAGTACTTC
CDR3 protein: CASSLLNYNYEQYF
D gene: -
clone size: -
J gene: TRBJ2-7
V gene: TRBV5-5

CDR3 DNA: TGTGCCAGCAGCCAAGGCGGGGTGGCAGGTCGTTCACCCCTCCACTTT
CDR3 protein: CASSQGGVAGRSPLHF
D gene: -
clone size: -
J gene: TRBJ1-6
V gene: TRBV3-1/TRBV3-2

CDR3 DNA: TGTGCCAGCTCACCGGGAGGGGGACAGCCCCAGCATTTT
CDR3 protein: CASSPGGGQPQHF
D gene: -
clone size: once
J gene: TRBJ1-5
V gene: TRBV18

CDR3 DNA: TGTGCCAGCAGCCCTCCGGGATACACTGAAGCTTTCTTT
CDR3 protein: CASSPPGYTEAFF
D gene: -
clone size: -
J gene: TRBJ1-1
V gene: TRBV7-6

CDR3 DNA: TGTGCCAGCAGCTCCTACGGGACTGGAACCTACGAGCAGTACTTC
CDR3 protein: CASSSYGTGTYEQYF
D gene: -
clone size: -
J gene: TRBJ2-7
V gene: TRBV7-2

CDR3 DNA: TGTGCCAGCGAAGGACAGGGGGCGCAGAAAGATGGCTACACCTTC
CDR3 protein: CASEGQGAQKDGYTF
D gene: TRBD1
clone size: -
J gene: TRBJ1-2
V gene: TRBV2

CDR3 DNA: TGTGCCTGGAGTGTAACTTACGAGCAGTACTTC
CDR3 protein: CAWSVTYEQYF
D gene: -
clone size: -
J gene: TRBJ2-7
V gene: TRBV30

CDR3 DNA: TGTGCCAGCAGGCGGAACGGGGGGCTCTCGGATGAGCAGTTCTTC
CDR3 protein: CASRRNGGLSDEQFF
D gene: -
clone size: -
J gene: TRBJ2-1
V gene: TRBV5-6

CDR3 DNA: TGCGCCAGCAGCCAAAGACTAGCGGGAGGTGGTGACGAGCAGTACTTC
CDR3 protein: CASSQRLAGGGDEQYF
D gene: TRBD2
clone size: -
J gene: TRBJ2-7
V gene: TRBV4-1

CDR3 DNA: TGTGCCAGCAGTGACAGGGGCCGGGGCACAGATACGCAGTATTTT
CDR3 protein: CASSDRGRGTDTQYF
D gene: -
clone size: -
J gene: TRBJ2-3
V gene: TRBV6-4

CDR3 DNA: TGTGCCAGCAGTTCTATAGCGGGGGTAGACTACGAGCAGTACTTC
CDR3 protein: CASSSIAGVDYEQYF
D gene: TRBD2
clone size: -
J gene: TRBJ2-7
V gene: TRBV27

CDR3 DNA: TGTGCCAGTAGCCTCAGACAGGCCCAGATAGAGACCCAGTACTTC
CDR3 protein: CASSLRQAQIETQYF
D gene: -
clone size: -
J gene: TRBJ2-5
V gene: TRBV19

CDR3 DNA: TGTGCCAGCAGCGGACTAGCGGGAACTTACCAAGAGACCCAGTACTTC
CDR3 protein: CASSGLAGTYQETQYF
D gene: TRBD2
clone size: once
J gene: TRBJ2-5
V gene: TRBV2

CDR3 DNA: TGTGCCAGCAGCTTGGATAGCGGGAGGAATCGTGAGCAGTTCTTC
CDR3 protein: CASSLDSGRNREQFF
D gene: TRBD2
clone size: -
J gene: TRBJ2-1
V gene: TRBV7-3